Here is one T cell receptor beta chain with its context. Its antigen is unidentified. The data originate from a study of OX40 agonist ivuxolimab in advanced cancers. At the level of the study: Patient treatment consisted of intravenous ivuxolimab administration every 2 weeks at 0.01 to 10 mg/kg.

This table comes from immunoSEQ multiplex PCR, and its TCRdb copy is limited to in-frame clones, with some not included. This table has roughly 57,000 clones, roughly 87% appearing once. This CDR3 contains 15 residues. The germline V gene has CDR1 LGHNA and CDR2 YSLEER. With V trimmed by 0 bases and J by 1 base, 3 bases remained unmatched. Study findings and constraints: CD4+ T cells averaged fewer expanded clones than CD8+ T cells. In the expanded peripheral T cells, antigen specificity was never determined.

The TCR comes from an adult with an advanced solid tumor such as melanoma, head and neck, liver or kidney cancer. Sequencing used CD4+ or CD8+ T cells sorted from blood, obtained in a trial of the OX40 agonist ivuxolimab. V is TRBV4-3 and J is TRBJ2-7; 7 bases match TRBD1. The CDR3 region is CASSQEWDSSYEQYF. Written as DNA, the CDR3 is TGCGCCAGCAGCCAAGAATGGGACAGTTCCTACGAGCAGTACTTC.